This TCR beta chain was identified in a study of Graves' ophthalmopathy and Graves' hyperthyroidism. Study information: Where ophthalmopathy was absent within 18 months of follow-up, hyperthyroidism was stable. Overall study results and limits: Blood samples also showed most expanded thyroid clonotypes exceeding 0.001 frequency.

As the template, RNA transcripts were used to amplify TCR beta CDR3 regions. Investigators did first-round RT-PCR with HTBI primers, then second-round multiplex PCR. Using its own MiXCR run on the multiplex PCR reads, TCRdb lists one record per CDR3 protein. The sample lists around 520,000 distinct CDR3 sequences, under 40% occurring once. Germline V lookup: CDR1 MNHNS, CDR2 SASEGT. V lost 6 bases to trimming and J lost 4 bases; unmatched junction nucleotides: 8. The CDR3 spans 14 residues. Comments on this clonotype: The antigen is not known.

The chain uses TRBV6-1 and TRBJ1-2; 7 positions agree with TRBD1. The material sequenced was peripheral blood or thyroid tissue (not recorded which). This sequence was found in an adult man with Graves' hyperthyroidism. The CDR3 DNA reads TGTGCCAGCAGGAACAGGGGTGAGGTCTATGGCTACACCTTC. This gives the protein CASRNRGEVYGYTF.